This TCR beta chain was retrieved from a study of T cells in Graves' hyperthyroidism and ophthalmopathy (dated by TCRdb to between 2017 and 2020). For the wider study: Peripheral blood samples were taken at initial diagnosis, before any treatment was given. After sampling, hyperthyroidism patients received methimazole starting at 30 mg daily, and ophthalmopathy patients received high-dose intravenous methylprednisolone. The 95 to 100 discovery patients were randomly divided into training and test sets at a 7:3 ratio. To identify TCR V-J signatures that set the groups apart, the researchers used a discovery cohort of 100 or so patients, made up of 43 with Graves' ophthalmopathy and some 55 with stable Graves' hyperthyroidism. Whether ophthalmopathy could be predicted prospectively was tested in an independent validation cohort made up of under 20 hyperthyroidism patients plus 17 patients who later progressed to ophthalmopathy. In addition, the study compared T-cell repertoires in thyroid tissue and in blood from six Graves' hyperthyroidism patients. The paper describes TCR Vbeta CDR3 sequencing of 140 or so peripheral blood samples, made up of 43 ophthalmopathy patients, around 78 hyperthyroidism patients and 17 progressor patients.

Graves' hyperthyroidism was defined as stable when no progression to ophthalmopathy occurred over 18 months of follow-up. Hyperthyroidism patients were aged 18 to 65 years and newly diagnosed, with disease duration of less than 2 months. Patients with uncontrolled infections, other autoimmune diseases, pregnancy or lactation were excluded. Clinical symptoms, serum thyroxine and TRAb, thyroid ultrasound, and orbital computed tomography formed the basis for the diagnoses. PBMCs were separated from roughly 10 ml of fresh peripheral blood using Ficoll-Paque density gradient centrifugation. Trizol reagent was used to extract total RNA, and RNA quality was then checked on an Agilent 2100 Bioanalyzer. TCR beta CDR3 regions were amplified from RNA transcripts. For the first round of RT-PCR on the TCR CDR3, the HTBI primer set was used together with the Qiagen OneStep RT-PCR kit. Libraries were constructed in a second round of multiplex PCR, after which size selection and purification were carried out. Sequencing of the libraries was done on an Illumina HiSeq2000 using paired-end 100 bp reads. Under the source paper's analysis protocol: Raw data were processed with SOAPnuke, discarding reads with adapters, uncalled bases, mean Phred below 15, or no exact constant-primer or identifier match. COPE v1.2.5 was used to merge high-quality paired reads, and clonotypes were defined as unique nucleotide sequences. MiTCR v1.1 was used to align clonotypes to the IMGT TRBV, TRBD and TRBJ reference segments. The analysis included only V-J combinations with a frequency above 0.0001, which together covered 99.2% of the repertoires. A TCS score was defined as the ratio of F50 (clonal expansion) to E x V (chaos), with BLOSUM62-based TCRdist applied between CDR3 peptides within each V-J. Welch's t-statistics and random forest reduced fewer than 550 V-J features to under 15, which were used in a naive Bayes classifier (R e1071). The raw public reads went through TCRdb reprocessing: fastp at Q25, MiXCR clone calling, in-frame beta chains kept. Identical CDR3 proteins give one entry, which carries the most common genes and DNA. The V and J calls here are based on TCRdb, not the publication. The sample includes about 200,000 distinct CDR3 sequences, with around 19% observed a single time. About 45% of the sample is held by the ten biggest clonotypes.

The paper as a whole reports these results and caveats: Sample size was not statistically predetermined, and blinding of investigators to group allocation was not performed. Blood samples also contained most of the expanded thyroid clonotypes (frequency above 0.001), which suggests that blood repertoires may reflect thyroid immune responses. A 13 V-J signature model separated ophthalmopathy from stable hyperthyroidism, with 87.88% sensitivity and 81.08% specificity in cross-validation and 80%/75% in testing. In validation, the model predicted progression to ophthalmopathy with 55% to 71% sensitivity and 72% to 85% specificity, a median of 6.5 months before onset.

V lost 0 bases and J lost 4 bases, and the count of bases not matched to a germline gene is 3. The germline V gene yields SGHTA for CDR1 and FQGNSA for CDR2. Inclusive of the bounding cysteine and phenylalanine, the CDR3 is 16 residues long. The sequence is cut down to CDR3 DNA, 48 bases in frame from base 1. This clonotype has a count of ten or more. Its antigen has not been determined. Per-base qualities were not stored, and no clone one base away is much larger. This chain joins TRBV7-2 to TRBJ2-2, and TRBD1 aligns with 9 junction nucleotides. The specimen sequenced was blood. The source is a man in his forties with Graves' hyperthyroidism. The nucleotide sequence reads TGTGCCAGCAGCTTAGCGGGACAGGGAGGCACCGGGGAGCTGTTTTTT. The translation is CASSLAGQGGTGELFF.